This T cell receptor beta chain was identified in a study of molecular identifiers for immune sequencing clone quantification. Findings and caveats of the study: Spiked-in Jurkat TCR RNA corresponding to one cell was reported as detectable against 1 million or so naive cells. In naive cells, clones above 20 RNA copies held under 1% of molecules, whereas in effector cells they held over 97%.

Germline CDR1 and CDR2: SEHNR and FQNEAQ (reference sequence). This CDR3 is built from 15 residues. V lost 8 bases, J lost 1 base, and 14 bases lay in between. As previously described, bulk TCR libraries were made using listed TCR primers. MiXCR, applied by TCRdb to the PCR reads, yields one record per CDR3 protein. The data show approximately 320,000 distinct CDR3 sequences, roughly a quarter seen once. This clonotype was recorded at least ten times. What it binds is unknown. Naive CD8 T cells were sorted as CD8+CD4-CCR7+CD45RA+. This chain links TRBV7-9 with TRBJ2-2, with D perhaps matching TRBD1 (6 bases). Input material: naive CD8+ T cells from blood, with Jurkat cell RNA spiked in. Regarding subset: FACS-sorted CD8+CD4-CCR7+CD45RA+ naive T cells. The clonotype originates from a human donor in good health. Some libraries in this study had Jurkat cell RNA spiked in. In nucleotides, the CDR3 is TGTGCCAGCCCACCGGAGGACAGGAACACCGGGGAGCTGTTTTTT. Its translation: CASPPEDRNTGELFF. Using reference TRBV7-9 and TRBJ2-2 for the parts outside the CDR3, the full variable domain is DTGVSQNPRHKITKRGQNVTFRCDPISEHNRLYWYRQTLGQGPEFLTYFQNEAQLEKSRLLSDRFSAERPKGSFSTLEIQRTEQGDSAMYLCASPPEDRNTGELFFGEGSRLTVL.